This passage covers 6 T cell receptor beta chains from one sample sequenced in a study of cytomegalovirus exposure and HLA in healthy donors. The PCR ran on 60 Vbeta and 13 Jbeta primers. Sequencing used immunoSEQ multiplex PCR; TCRdb keeps in-frame clones, though not all of them. This repertoire shows tens of thousands of clones, about four fifths found once; its top ten account for around 1.8%. Sequenced: PBMCs. All receptors come from a woman aged 25 to 39 in good health and CMV-seronegative.

The J gene is TRBJ2-1, the V gene TRBV28; possibly TRBD2 for D (5 bases). Germline CDR1 is MDHEN and CDR2 is SYDVKM. V lost 7 bases, J lost 0 bases, and 16 bases lay in between. The CDR3 extends over 16 amino acids. Written as DNA, the CDR3 is TGTGCCAGCACCAGCCCAAGCGGCAACTCCTACAATGAGCAGTTCTTC. Its protein is CASTSPSGNSYNEQFF.

The CDR3: CASTLQNLHEQYF. The CDR3 DNA sequence: TGTGCCAGCACCCTCCAGAACCTCCACGAGCAGTACTTC. This chain joins TRBV2 and TRBJ2-7; the D is unclear. V gave up 7 bases and J gave up 5 bases, with 15 bases separating them. Per germline, CDR1 SNHLY and CDR2 FYNNEI. The CDR3 consists of 13 residues.

This rearrangement joins TRBV9 to TRBJ1-5, with 10 nucleotides matching TRBD1. Germline CDR1 reads SGDLS; CDR2 reads YYNGEE. The V gene end was trimmed by 4 bases and the J gene end by 8 bases; junction bases not matched to a gene: 9. The CDR3 runs 15 residues. The CDR3 sequence: CASSTMGTGEEPQHF. CDR3 DNA: TGTGCCAGCAGCACTATGGGGACAGGGGAGGAGCCCCAGCATTTT.

This rearrangement joins TRBV5-1 to TRBJ2-3, with D possibly being TRBD2 (5 bases). CDR3 length: 12 residues. Trimming cost V 4 bases and J 6 bases, with 9 bases left between them. The germline V gene encodes CDR1 SGHRS and CDR2 YFSETQ. CDR3 in amino acids: CASSTGLDTQYF. The CDR3 DNA sequence: TGCGCCAGCAGCACCGGACTGGATACGCAGTATTTT. Full variable domain (outside the CDR3, taken from reference TRBV5-1 and TRBJ2-3): KAGVTQTPRYLIKTRGQQVTLSCSPISGHRSVSWYQQTPGQGLQFLFEYFSETQRNKGNFPGRFSGRQFSNSRSEMNVSTLELGDSALYLCASSTGLDTQYFGPGTRLTVL.

The J gene is TRBJ2-1, the V gene TRBV5-4; D is uncertain. Trimming pared 3 bases from V and 6 bases from J, leaving 7 bases between. The germline gives CDR1 SGHNT, CDR2 YYREEE (reference sequence). The CDR3 sequence is 12 residues long. The CDR3 region has the DNA TGTGCCAGCAGCTCTCTATTCAATGAGCAGTTCTTC. It specifies CASSSLFNEQFF.

CDR3 amino acids: CASSPRTGAKTQYF. The CDR3 nucleotides are TGTGCCAGCAGTCCAAGGACAGGGGCGAAGACCCAGTACTTC. The rearrangement links TRBV2 to TRBJ2-5; 9 positions agree with TRBD1. V gave up 5 bases and J gave up 6 bases; unmatched junction bases: 7. The CDR3 covers 14 residues. Germline CDR1 reads SNHLY; CDR2 reads FYNNEI.